This entry concerns a single T cell receptor (beta chain). Its antigen is as yet unknown. The sample comes from a study of monozygotic twins with inflammatory bowel disease. Study-wide results and caveats: A single strong IBD-associated signal or clonotype was not supported by the findings. Patient repertoire variability may have increased through differing immunosuppressive treatments. Discordant twins showed the same repertoire similarity as concordant twins, possibly from limited power.

The length of the CDR3 is 15 residues. TCRdb reprocessed the 5' RACE reads and reports one entry per CDR3 protein, with no DNA. This sample's clone table lists 200,000 to 250,000 distinct CDR3 sequences. Sample: blood. The rearrangement uses TRBV12-3 or TRBV12-4 and TRBJ1-1; no DNA is available, so the TRBD1 call from TCRdb remains unchecked. The clonotype was recovered from a human donor with ulcerative colitis or Crohn's disease, or a healthy co-twin of an affected twin (not recorded which). The CDR3 reads CASSPWRGPNTEAFF.